The clone carrying this T cell receptor beta chain was counted many times. V dropped 5 bases and J dropped 5; count of bases not matched to a gene: 10. CDR1 is SGHVS, CDR2 FQNEAQ, per germline. The CDR3 runs 15 residues. This record comes from a study of T cell repertoires in cytomegalovirus infection. TCRdb redid the calling of the reads with MiXCR, one entry per CDR3 protein. The table has about 180,000 distinct CDR3 sequences, 13% to 15% seen once; the top ten hold 25% to 30%. Sequencing was performed on PBMCs. The sequence was obtained from a human donor in good health (CMV status not recorded). Some clones in this sample may be carry-over from other donors' samples. This rearrangement joins TRBV7-8 to TRBJ2-5; TRBD2 agrees at 8 bases. The CDR3 loop reads CASSGTPGGQETQYF. The CDR3 coding sequence is TGTGCCAGCAGCGGGACTCCGGGGGGGCAGGAGACCCAGTACTTC.